This entry lists 5 T cell receptor beta chains sequenced from one sample in a study of shared clonotypes between healthy human individuals. Sequencing was performed with immunoSEQ multiplex PCR; in TCRdb, only in-frame clones are kept and a portion is missing. Among a few million clones listed, over 85% were seen once. Sequenced: naive CD4+ T cells from PBMCs. Regarding subset: CD45RA+ positively selected. These receptors all come from a man younger than 35 in good health. Some clones in this sample may be carry-over from other donors' samples.

The chain recombines TRBV2 with TRBJ1-2; 10 bases fit TRBD1. V was pared by 0 bases and J by 8 bases, with 6 bases of the junction left unmatched. Germline-derived CDR1 and CDR2 are SNHLY and FYNNEI. This CDR3 is 15 amino acids long. The CDR3 nucleotides are TGTGCCAGCAGTGAAGCGCGGGGGACAGGGGTCGGCTACACCTTC. Translation gives CASSEARGTGVGYTF. Looking up the rest from reference TRBV2 and TRBJ1-2 gives the full variable domain: EPEVTQTPSHQVTQMGQEVILRCVPISNHLYFYWYRQILGQKVEFLVSFYNNEISEKSEIFDDQFSVERPDGSNFTLKIRSTKLEDSAMYFCASSEARGTGVGYTFGSGTRLTVV.

This chain links TRBV29-1 with TRBJ2-1; D is uncertain. V lost 6 bases and J lost 0, with 15 bases in between. The CDR3 is made up of 15 amino acids. Germline V gene lookup returns CDR1 SQVTM and CDR2 ANQGSEA. In DNA form, the CDR3 reads TGCAGCGTGACCTTTTGGGCGGACTCCTACAATGAGCAGTTCTTC. Encoded protein: CSVTFWADSYNEQFF.

The chain joins TRBV5-1 to TRBJ2-1, with TRBD2 matching over 13 bases. The J segment lost 8 bases and the V segment lost 4 bases, leaving 6 bases of the junction unmatched. The CDR3 spans 15 residues. CDR1 is SGHRS, CDR2 YFSETQ, per germline. This chain's CDR3 is CASSHGLAGEHEQFF. The CDR3 DNA reads as TGCGCCAGCAGCCACGGACTAGCGGGAGAACATGAGCAGTTCTTC.

The chain links TRBV6-1 to TRBJ1-2; the D is unclear. Per germline, CDR1 MNHNS and CDR2 SASEGT. The CDR3 runs to 14 residues. The V end lost 2 bases, the J end lost 4 bases, and 11 bases lay between the germline ends. In DNA, the CDR3 is TGTGCCAGCAGTGAAAAGGGTCAGATCTATGGCTACACCTTC. It translates to CASSEKGQIYGYTF.

The chain has TRBV5-1 and TRBJ1-3; unclear D gene. V shed 3 bases and J shed 4 bases, with 2 bases lying between them. Per germline, CDR1 SGHRS and CDR2 YFSETQ. The CDR3 covers 11 residues. The CDR3 here is CASSWGNTIYF. The CDR3 nucleotides read TGCGCCAGCAGCTGGGGAAACACCATATATTTT.